One sample yielded the 28 T cell receptor beta chains listed below, sequenced in a study of patients and donors after allogeneic stem cell transplantation. TCRdb reprocessed the RT-PCR reads with MiXCR, giving one entry per CDR3 protein. The repertoire holds about 960,000 distinct CDR3 sequences, about a sixth seen once, with 6% in the top ten. Material for sequencing was blood, either unsorted or a sorted T cell fraction (not recorded which). Receptors were obtained from a human donor who was either an allogeneic HSCT recipient or a stem cell or donor lymphocyte infusion donor (not recorded which). It is not recorded whose cells these are; they may come from a transplant donor.

This clonotype was found a few times. V and J are TRBV7-9 and TRBJ1-1; D unclear. Germline V gives CDR1 SEHNR, CDR2 FQNEAQ (reference sequence). Trimming left V 10 bases short and J 6 bases short, with 18 bases between. The CDR3 runs to 13 residues. The DNA of the CDR3 is TGTGCCATCAAGCTGGGTCCCCAGCCTGAAGCTTTCTTT. Translation gives CAIKLGPQPEAFF.

Only a few counts were recorded for this clonotype. The genes are TRBV6-5 and TRBJ1-2; D unresolved. This CDR3 is built from 12 residues. Trimming cost V 5 bases and J 2 bases, with 6 bases left between them. Germline values: CDR1 MNHEY, CDR2 SVGAGI. CDR3 in amino acids: CASSRPNYGYTF. CDR3 sequence (DNA): TGTGCCAGCAGTCGACCCAACTATGGCTACACCTTC.

This clonotype was seen repeatedly, ten times or more. The chain uses TRBV7-2 and TRBJ2-5; D may be TRBD1 or TRBD2 (5 bases each). V shed 5 bases and J shed 2 bases, with 9 bases lying between them. Germline V gene lookup returns CDR1 SGHTA and CDR2 FQGNSA. The CDR3 spans 13 residues. DNA for the CDR3: TGTGCCAGCAGCCCGGGACGTCAAGAGACCCAGTACTTC. Its translation: CASSPGRQETQYF. Variable domain in full (rest from reference TRBV7-2 and TRBJ2-5): GAGVSQSPSNKVTEKGKDVELRCDPISGHTALYWYRQSLGQGLEFLIYFQGNSAPDKSGLPSDRFSAERTGGSVSTLTIQRTQQEDSAVYLCASSPGRQETQYFGPGTRLLVL.

The CDR3 protein is CAISVGGTAYGYTF. The DNA of the CDR3 is TGTGCCATCAGTGTAGGCGGGACGGCCTATGGCTACACCTTC. V gene TRBV10-3 combines with J gene TRBJ1-2; D may be TRBD1 (5 bases). V lost 4 bases, J lost 4 bases, and 13 bases lay in between. Germline CDR1 and CDR2: ENHRY and SYGVKD. This CDR3 is 14 amino acids long.

This clonotype was picked up a small number of times. The DNA of the CDR3 is TGCGCCAGCAGCCACCGGGACAGGGAGGTGGAGACCCAGTACTTC. Translation: CASSHRDREVETQYF. The chain employs TRBV4-1 and TRBJ2-5; 9 positions agree with TRBD1. V was pared by 3 bases and J by 5 bases, with 7 bases of the junction left unmatched. Germline lookup yields CDR1 MGHRA and CDR2 YSYEKL. This CDR3 is built from 15 residues.

This clonotype appeared a few times. The J gene is TRBJ2-2, the V gene TRBV12-3 or TRBV12-4; tentative D call: TRBD1 (5 bases). This CDR3 has 14 residues. Trimming took off 1 base at V and 3 bases at J, with 6 bases between the two ends. The CDR3 region has the DNA TGTGCCAGCAGTTTAGTGGGGCACACCGGGGAGCTGTTTTTT. Protein: CASSLVGHTGELFF.

The rearrangement links TRBV6-1 to TRBJ2-5, with a weak D call TRBD2 (5 bases). Germline V lookup: CDR1 MNHNS, CDR2 SASEGT. V was trimmed by 6 bases and J by 2 bases, leaving 19 bases between them. This CDR3 has 16 residues. The DNA for the CDR3 is TGTGCCAGCAGGCCGGGTGCGGGTTCACTTCAAGAGACCCAGTACTTC. Its protein is CASRPGAGSLQETQYF.

V gene TRBV2 combines with J gene TRBJ2-5; 9 nucleotides align to TRBD1. The V segment lost 6 bases and the J segment 6 bases; nucleotides outside the gene matches: 5. Germline V gene sequence: CDR1 SNHLY, CDR2 FYNNEI. This CDR3 is 13 amino acids long. CDR3 DNA sequence: TGTGCCAGCAGGCCTACAGGGGGCAAGACCCAGTACTTC. This encodes CASRPTGGKTQYF.

The V and J genes are TRBV12-5 and TRBJ1-1; no clear D. This CDR3 spans 12 amino acids. V dropped 5 bases and J dropped 4 bases, with 8 bases sitting between them. Germline values: CDR1 LGHNT, CDR2 FRNRAP. CDR3 amino acids: CASGQASTEAFF. As DNA, the CDR3 is TGTGCTAGTGGTCAAGCTTCCACTGAAGCTTTCTTT. Filled out from reference TRBV12-5 and TRBJ1-1, the complete variable domain reads DARVTQTPRHKVTEMGQEVTMRCQPILGHNTVFWYRQTMMQGLELLAYFRNRAPLDDSGMPKDRFSAEMPDATLATLKIQPSEPRDSAVYFCASGQASTEAFFGQGTRLTVV.

This clonotype was seen a handful of times. The chain joins TRBV29-1 to TRBJ1-4; maybe TRBD1 (5 bases). Germline assignment: CDR1 SQVTM and CDR2 ANQGSEA. This CDR3 comprises 13 residues. V was shortened by 3 bases and J by 8 bases, with 13 bases between the two germline ends. DNA of the CDR3: TGCAGCGTTGAGTGGCTGGGGGACGAAAAACTGTTTTTT. It specifies CSVEWLGDEKLFF.

The gene calls are TRBV20-1 and TRBJ2-7; either TRBD1 or TRBD2 may supply D (5 bases each). This CDR3 contains 13 residues. Looked up from germline, CDR1 is DFQATT and CDR2 is SNEGSKA (reference sequence). The V end was cut by 3 bases, the J end by 4 bases, with 13 bases between. This CDR3 is CSASYGTGYEQYF. DNA for the CDR3: TGCAGTGCTAGCTATGGGACGGGGTACGAGCAGTACTTC.

This chain links TRBV11-3 with TRBJ2-5, with D possibly being TRBD1 or TRBD2 (6 bases each). This CDR3 contains 16 residues. V lost 5 bases, J lost 2 bases, and 18 bases lay in between. Germline-derived CDR1 and CDR2 are SGHNT and YENEEA. CDR3: CASSPGTGTKQETQYF. In nucleotides, the CDR3 is TGTGCCAGCAGCCCGGGGACTGGGACAAAGCAAGAGACCCAGTACTTC.

The chain couples TRBV9 to TRBJ1-5; D might be TRBD1 (5 bases). CDR1 and CDR2 from the germline V gene are SGDLS and YYNGEE. V lost 2 bases to trimming and J lost 9 bases, with 15 bases between them. The CDR3 sequence is 14 residues long. The CDR3 spells CASSVARDGGPQHF. The CDR3 coding sequence is TGTGCCAGCAGCGTTGCTCGGGACGGCGGGCCCCAGCATTTT. Filled out from reference TRBV9 and TRBJ1-5, the complete variable domain reads DSGVTQTPKHLITATGQRVTLRCSPRSGDLSVYWYQQSLDQGLQFLIQYYNGEERAKGNILERFSAQQFPDLHSELNLSSLELGDSALYFCASSVARDGGPQHFGDGTRLSIL.

This clonotype was counted ten times or more. The chain employs TRBV29-1 and TRBJ2-1, with 11 bases lining up with TRBD2. There are 14 residues in the CDR3. The V gene's germline CDR1 is SQVTM and CDR2 ANQGSEA. V lost 4 bases and J lost 5; bases outside the gene matches: 4. This CDR3 is CSVGGTSGHNEQFF. CDR3 DNA sequence: TGCAGCGTTGGCGGGACTAGCGGTCACAATGAGCAGTTCTTC.

The V gene is TRBV2, the J gene TRBJ2-2, with a weak D call TRBD1 (5 bases). Germline V CDR1 and CDR2: SNHLY, FYNNEI. This CDR3 has 15 amino acids. The V gene lost 2 bases and the J gene lost 6 bases, with 13 bases spanning the gap. CDR3 coding DNA: TGTGCCAGCAGTGAATGGCGCAGGGCCGCCGGGGAGCTGTTTTTT. Translation gives CASSEWRRAAGELFF.

This clonotype was found a few times. J is TRBJ2-3 and V is TRBV29-1; no reliable D call. V shed 5 bases and J shed 3 bases, with 21 bases lying between them. The CDR3 has 16 residues. Germline V gene lookup returns CDR1 SQVTM and CDR2 ANQGSEA. The CDR3 region has the DNA TGCAGCGTTTCCCAGTCAAGGAATCTTCGGACAGATACGCAGTATTTT. As protein: CSVSQSRNLRTDTQYF.

This clonotype has more than one count but fewer than ten. The CDR3 DNA reads TGTGCCTGGAGTCCCGGTAGCGGGGTCACAGATACGCAGTATTTT. Translated, it gives CAWSPGSGVTDTQYF. This sequence joins TRBV30 and TRBJ2-3; TRBD2 aligns across 8 bases. V gave up 2 bases and J gave up 2 bases; unmatched junction bases: 6. CDR1 GTSNPN and CDR2 SVGIG come from the germline V gene (reference sequence). The CDR3 consists of 15 residues.

The chain combines TRBV7-9 with TRBJ1-2; TRBD1 matches at 8 bases. Germline CDR1 reads SEHNR; CDR2 reads FQNEAQ (reference sequence). CDR3 size: 15 residues. Germline trimming cut 1 base from V and 4 bases from J; bases unmatched to any gene: 5. The CDR3 nucleotides read TGTGCCAGCAGCTTAGAAACGGGACAGGTCTATGGCTACACCTTC. Translation: CASSLETGQVYGYTF.

The chain links TRBV30 to TRBJ1-6, with TRBD1 as a possible D gene (6 bases). Trimming removed 2 bases at V and 11 bases at J, with 7 bases between. Germline lookup yields CDR1 GTSNPN and CDR2 SVGIG (reference sequence). CDR3 length equals 11 residues. The CDR3 coding sequence is TGTGCCTGGAGTAGGGGGGCACCCCTCCACTTT. Residues: CAWSRGAPLHF.

This sequence joins TRBV9 and TRBJ2-3; D uncertain. The CDR3 contains 14 residues. CDR1 is SGDLS and CDR2 is YYNGEE in the germline V gene. Trimming took off 1 base at V and 2 bases at J, with 8 bases between the two ends. The CDR3 DNA follows: TGTGCCAGCAGCGTATACGGAAACACAGATACGCAGTATTTT. Translation gives CASSVYGNTDTQYF.

The V gene is TRBV4-1, the J gene TRBJ1-1; no clear D. The CDR3 runs 16 residues. Germline V gene lookup returns CDR1 MGHRA and CDR2 YSYEKL. Trimming took 4 bases from V and 0 from J, leaving 15 bases between them. The CDR3 here is CASSLSDGIMNTEAFF. CDR3 DNA: TGCGCCAGCAGCCTTTCGGACGGGATCATGAACACTGAAGCTTTCTTT.

The V and J genes are TRBV7-2 and TRBJ2-3; 8 nucleotides agree with TRBD1. CDR3 length: 17 amino acids. CDR1 and CDR2 (germline): SGHTA, FQGNSA. V lost 5 bases to trimming and J lost 3 bases; unmatched junction nucleotides: 13. CDR3 amino acids: CASSPLWQGAFTDTQYF. CDR3 DNA: TGTGCCAGCAGCCCACTCTGGCAGGGGGCTTTTACAGATACGCAGTATTTT.

This clonotype has a handful of counts. This chain joins TRBV5-1 and TRBJ1-3; D remains ambiguous. V gave up 4 bases and J gave up 6 bases, with 11 bases separating them. CDR1 is SGHRS and CDR2 is YFSETQ in the germline V gene. The length of the CDR3 is 13 residues. The CDR3 DNA sequence: TGCGCCAGCAGCGGCGGCCGGACAAACACCATATATTTT. This translates into CASSGGRTNTIYF.

The chain joins TRBV9 to TRBJ2-7; TRBD2 agrees at 11 bases. Germline lookup yields CDR1 SGDLS and CDR2 YYNGEE. The J segment lost 3 bases and the V segment lost 4 bases, leaving 6 bases of the junction unmatched. The CDR3 runs to 15 residues. The CDR3 DNA is TGTGCCAGCAGCCCGAGCACTAGCGGGAGCTACGAGCAGTACTTC. It codes for CASSPSTSGSYEQYF.

The rearrangement links TRBV5-1 to TRBJ1-2; D ambiguous. The CDR3 covers 15 residues. Germline V CDR1 and CDR2: SGHRS, YFSETQ. V lost 0 bases and J 6 bases, leaving 15 bases between the germline ends. The CDR3 DNA is TGCGCCAGCAGCTTGGATGCCCCGCGCGGTAATGGCTACACCTTC. Translated, it gives CASSLDAPRGNGYTF.

The V call is TRBV2, the J call TRBJ2-1; no clear D gene. The CDR3 consists of 12 residues. Germline V lookup: CDR1 SNHLY, CDR2 FYNNEI. The V end lost 7 bases, the J end lost 7 bases, and 11 bases lay between the germline ends. This CDR3 reads CASKVDSNEQFF. CDR3 in DNA: TGTGCCAGCAAGGTAGATTCTAATGAGCAGTTCTTC.

This chain uses TRBV7-2 with TRBJ2-5, with D tentatively TRBD1 (5 bases). Trimming left V 5 bases short and J 5 bases short, with 12 bases between. Germline V gives CDR1 SGHTA, CDR2 FQGNSA. The CDR3 consists of 13 residues. CDR3 amino acids: CASSPRVWETQYF. CDR3 bases: TGTGCCAGCAGCCCCAGGGTTTGGGAGACCCAGTACTTC.

This chain uses TRBV4-3 with TRBJ2-1; 7 bases match TRBD2. This CDR3 region has 16 residues. Per the germline V gene, CDR1 is LGHNA and CDR2 is YSLEER. The V gene end was trimmed by 4 bases and the J gene end by 4 bases; junction bases not matched to a gene: 10. This chain's CDR3 is CASSPGPSGVYNEQFF. The CDR3 coding sequence is TGCGCCAGCAGCCCAGGTCCGAGCGGGGTGTACAATGAGCAGTTCTTC.